One sample yielded the 18 T cell receptor beta chains listed below, sequenced in a study of T cell changes during pregnancy in multiple sclerosis (dated by TCRdb to the late 2010s). Library method: the immunoSEQ multiplex PCR assay. TCRdb holds this immuneACCESS table with in-frame rearrangements only. Some clones are missing; in checked studies, unresolved V genes explain under half, and the rest has no known cause. The table for this sample lists about 40,000 clones; approximately 90% of them were counted only once. The ten biggest clones cover around 1.2% of the sample. The source material was peripheral blood, sampled before pregnancy. The receptors here all came from a female donor with multiple sclerosis, enrolled in a pregnancy study.

The rearrangement joins TRBV6-6 to TRBJ2-7, with D possibly being TRBD1 (6 bases). Looked up from germline, CDR1 is MNHNY and CDR2 is SVGAGI (reference sequence). The germline V and J ends were trimmed by 7 bases and 2 bases, with 18 bases remaining between them. The CDR3 extends over 15 amino acids. The CDR3 nucleotides are TGTGCCAGCACCCCCAGGGGACACACCACCTACGAGCAGTACTTC. It specifies CASTPRGHTTYEQYF.

The CDR3 reads CASSAQSNTEAFF. CDR3 sequence (DNA): TGCGCCAGCAGTGCCCAGTCCAACACTGAAGCTTTCTTT. The chain combines TRBV10-2 with TRBJ1-1; no firm D call. Germline-derived CDR1 and CDR2 are WSHSY and SAAADI. Trimming shortened V by 4 bases and J by 2 bases, and 8 bases separated the two germline ends. The CDR3 runs to 13 residues.

V and J are TRBV6-5 and TRBJ2-5; maybe TRBD1 (5 bases). Trimming stripped 0 bases from V and 5 bases from J, with 13 bases between. The germline V gene has CDR1 MNHEY and CDR2 SVGAGI. The CDR3 consists of 15 residues. CDR3 protein: CASSYSLDSWETQYF. The CDR3 coding sequence is TGTGCCAGCAGTTACTCTCTCGACAGTTGGGAGACCCAGTACTTC.

This clone was detected once. V usage is TRBV4-3 and J usage is TRBJ1-5, with 10 bases aligning to TRBD1. The CDR3 loop spans 15 amino acids. The V gene end was trimmed by 3 bases and the J gene end by 3 bases; junction bases not matched to a gene: 2. CDR1 is LGHNA, CDR2 YSLEER, per germline. CDR3 in amino acids: CASSHGQGDNQPQHF. CDR3 DNA: TGCGCCAGCAGCCATGGACAGGGGGACAATCAGCCCCAGCATTTT.

The J gene is TRBJ2-3, the V gene TRBV27; 9 bases map to TRBD2. Germline V CDR1 and CDR2: MNHEY, SMNVEV (reference sequence). The CDR3 is 19 amino acids. The V segment lost 2 bases and the J segment 3 bases; nucleotides outside the gene matches: 15. CDR3 nucleotide sequence: TGTGCCAGCAGTTTAGTCCCCTACAGGGCGGGAGGGCCGACAGATACGCAGTATTTT. It specifies CASSLVPYRAGGPTDTQYF.

This clone was counted a single time. This chain joins TRBV28 and TRBJ1-2; 10 bases fit TRBD1. The CDR3 has 14 amino acids. Germline-derived CDR1 and CDR2 are MDHEN and SYDVKM. The V gene end was trimmed by 5 bases and the J gene end by 8 bases; junction bases not matched to a gene: 8. The CDR3 is CASSIRQGAWGYTF. For the CDR3, the DNA is TGTGCCAGCAGTATCCGACAGGGGGCTTGGGGCTACACCTTC.

The chain is built from TRBV4-2 and TRBJ2-2, with 9 bases identical to TRBD2. The CDR3 length is 16 residues. Trimming cost V 1 base and J 6 bases; bases outside gene matches: 6. Germline values: CDR1 LGHNA, CDR2 YNFKEQ. The CDR3 protein is CASSQASGVGAGELFF. The CDR3 DNA is TGTGCCAGCAGCCAAGCTAGCGGGGTGGGGGCCGGGGAGCTGTTTTTT.

This clone showed up just a few times. This rearrangement joins TRBV7-9 to TRBJ2-1; perhaps TRBD2 as D (5 bases). The germline gives CDR1 SEHNR, CDR2 FQNEAQ (reference sequence). This CDR3 is built from 14 residues. V was cut by 4 bases and J by 3 bases, with 10 bases left in between. The CDR3 coding sequence is TGTGCCAGCAGCTCCGAGCGGAGCTACAATGAGCAGTTCTTC. Encoded protein: CASSSERSYNEQFF.

The J gene is TRBJ2-7, the V gene TRBV7-8; perhaps TRBD2 as D (7 bases). With 1 base removed from V and 4 bases from J, the gap between germline ends came to 11 bases. Germline V gene lookup returns CDR1 SGHVS and CDR2 FQNEAQ. There are 14 residues in the CDR3. The CDR3 DNA sequence: TGTGCCAGCAGCTTAGAGGGGGGGCTTTACGAGCAGTACTTC. Protein: CASSLEGGLYEQYF. Complete variable domain (other parts from reference TRBV7-8 and TRBJ2-7): GAGVSQSPRYKVAKRGQDVALRCDPISGHVSLFWYQQALGQGPEFLTYFQNEAQLDKSGLPSDRFFAERPEGSVSTLKIQRTQQEDSAVYLCASSLEGGLYEQYFGPGTRLTVT.

The chain combines TRBV2 with TRBJ1-4; weak D call: TRBD1 (5 bases). Germline V gene lookup returns CDR1 SNHLY and CDR2 FYNNEI. CDR3 length: 13 residues. The germline V and J ends were trimmed by 8 bases and 4 bases, with 11 bases remaining between them. The CDR3: CASQTVYNEKLFF. The CDR3 nucleotides read TGTGCCAGCCAGACAGTTTATAATGAAAAACTGTTTTTT.

The rearrangement joins TRBV11-2 to TRBJ2-1, with D tentatively TRBD2 (6 bases). The germline V and J ends were trimmed by 5 bases and 4 bases, with 15 bases remaining between them. Germline CDR1 reads SGHAT; CDR2 reads FQNNGV. The CDR3 is 15 amino acids. As DNA, the CDR3 is TGTGCCAGCAGCCCGTCCGGGGGAATTTACAATGAGCAGTTCTTC. Amino acids: CASSPSGGIYNEQFF.

A few counts support this clone. The V gene is TRBV2, the J gene TRBJ1-5; no firm D call. CDR1 is SNHLY and CDR2 is FYNNEI in the germline V gene. CDR3 length: 17 residues. Between the trimmed V and J ends, which lost 3 bases and 2 bases, there was a span of 17 bases. DNA for the CDR3: TGTGCCAGCAGTGAGGCGGGGTTTATCACGGGCAATCAGCCCCAGCATTTT. It codes for CASSEAGFITGNQPQHF.

The genes are TRBV30 and TRBJ2-4; D is unresolved. This CDR3 is built from 12 residues. The germline CDR1 and CDR2 sequences are GTSNPN and SVGIG (reference sequence). Between the trimmed V and J ends, which lost 4 bases and 11 bases, there was a span of 15 bases. The CDR3 DNA follows: TGTGCCTGGACCACGACGTCCCAGGTTCAGTACTTC. Its translation is CAWTTTSQVQYF.

This rearrangement joins TRBV5-1 to TRBJ1-3, with D tentatively TRBD1 (6 bases). Germline values: CDR1 SGHRS, CDR2 YFSETQ. V was clipped by 4 bases and J by 0 bases, with 17 bases between them. CDR3 length equals 17 residues. The CDR3 bases are TGCGCCAGCAGCCCCTCCCCACAGGGAGACTCTGGAAACACCATATATTTT. Translation: CASSPSPQGDSGNTIYF.

The rearrangement uses TRBV7-2 and TRBJ2-5; a weak D match, TRBD2 (5 bases). V was trimmed by 5 bases and J by 5 bases, leaving 18 bases between them. The V gene's germline CDR1 is SGHTA and CDR2 FQGNSA. This CDR3 spans 15 amino acids. The CDR3 protein is CASSPTGWQGETQYF. The DNA for the CDR3 is TGTGCCAGCAGCCCGACGGGGTGGCAAGGGGAGACCCAGTACTTC. Full variable domain (outside the CDR3, taken from reference TRBV7-2 and TRBJ2-5): GAGVSQSPSNKVTEKGKDVELRCDPISGHTALYWYRQSLGQGLEFLIYFQGNSAPDKSGLPSDRFSAERTGGSVSTLTIQRTQQEDSAVYLCASSPTGWQGETQYFGPGTRLLVL.

The sample holds one count of this clone. This chain links TRBV27 with TRBJ2-1; tentatively, D is TRBD1 (6 bases). CDR1 and CDR2 from the germline V gene are MNHEY and SMNVEV (reference sequence). Trimming removed 1 base at V and 6 bases at J, with 13 bases between. CDR3 length equals 15 residues. The CDR3 region has the DNA TGTGCCAGCAGTTTATTACAGGGATGGGGCAATGAGCAGTTCTTC. Its translation: CASSLLQGWGNEQFF.

The V gene is TRBV28, the J gene TRBJ2-7; D gene uncertain. Germline values: CDR1 MDHEN, CDR2 SYDVKM. The CDR3 totals 14 residues. With 3 bases removed from V and 3 bases from J, the gap between germline ends came to 12 bases. The CDR3: CASSFHRTFYEQYF. The CDR3 bases are TGTGCCAGCAGTTTCCATAGAACCTTCTACGAGCAGTACTTC.

The chain has TRBV7-2 and TRBJ2-1; TRBD2 is a possible D gene (5 bases). Germline V gene data show CDR1 as SGHTA and CDR2 as FQGNSA. CDR3 length: 14 residues. Trimming shortened V by 8 bases and J by 6 bases, and 17 bases separated the two germline ends. The CDR3 nucleotides are TGTGCCAGCGGGAAAGGACTCGTCCTCAATGAGCAGTTCTTC. It codes for CASGKGLVLNEQFF.